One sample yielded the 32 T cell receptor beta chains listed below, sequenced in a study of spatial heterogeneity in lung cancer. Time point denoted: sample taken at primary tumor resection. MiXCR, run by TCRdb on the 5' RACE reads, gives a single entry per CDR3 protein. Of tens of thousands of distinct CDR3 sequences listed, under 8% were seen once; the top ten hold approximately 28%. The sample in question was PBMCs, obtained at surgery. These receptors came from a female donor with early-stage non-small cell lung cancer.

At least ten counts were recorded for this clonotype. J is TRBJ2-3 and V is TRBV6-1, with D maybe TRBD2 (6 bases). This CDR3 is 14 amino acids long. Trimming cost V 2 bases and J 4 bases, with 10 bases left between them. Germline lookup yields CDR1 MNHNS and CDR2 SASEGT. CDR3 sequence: CASSEWRGSDTQYF. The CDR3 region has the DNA TGTGCCAGCAGTGAATGGCGGGGCTCAGATACGCAGTATTTT.

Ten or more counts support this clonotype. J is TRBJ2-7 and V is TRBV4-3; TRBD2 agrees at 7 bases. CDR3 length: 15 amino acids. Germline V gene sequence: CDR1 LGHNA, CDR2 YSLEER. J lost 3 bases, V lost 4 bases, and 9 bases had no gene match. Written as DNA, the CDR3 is TGCGCCAGCAGCCCCACGGGGGGAAGGTACTACGAGCAGTACTTC. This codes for CASSPTGGRYYEQYF.

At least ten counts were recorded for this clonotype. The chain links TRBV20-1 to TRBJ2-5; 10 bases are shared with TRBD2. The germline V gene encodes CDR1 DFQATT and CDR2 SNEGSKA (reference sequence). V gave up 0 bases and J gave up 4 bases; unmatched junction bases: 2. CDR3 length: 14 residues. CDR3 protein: CSARDLAGAETQYF. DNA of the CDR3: TGCAGTGCTAGAGACCTAGCGGGAGCAGAGACCCAGTACTTC.

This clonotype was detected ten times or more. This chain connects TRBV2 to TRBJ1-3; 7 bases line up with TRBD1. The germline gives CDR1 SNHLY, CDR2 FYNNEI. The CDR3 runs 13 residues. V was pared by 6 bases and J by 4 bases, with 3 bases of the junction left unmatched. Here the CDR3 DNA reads TGTGCCAGCAGGACAGGGCCCGGAAACACCATATATTTT. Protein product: CASRTGPGNTIYF.

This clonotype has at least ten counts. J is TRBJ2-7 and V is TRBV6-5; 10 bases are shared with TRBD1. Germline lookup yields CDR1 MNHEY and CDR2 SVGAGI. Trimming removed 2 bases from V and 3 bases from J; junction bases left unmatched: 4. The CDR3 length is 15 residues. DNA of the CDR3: TGTGCCAGCAGTTACCAGGGACAGGGGATCTACGAGCAGTACTTC. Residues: CASSYQGQGIYEQYF.

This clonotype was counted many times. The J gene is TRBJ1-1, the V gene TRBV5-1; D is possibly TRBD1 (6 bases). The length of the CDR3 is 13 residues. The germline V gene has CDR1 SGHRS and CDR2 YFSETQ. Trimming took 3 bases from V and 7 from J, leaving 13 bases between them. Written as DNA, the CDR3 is TGCGCCAGCAGCTCCCGGGACACCGATGAAGCTTTCTTT. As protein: CASSSRDTDEAFF. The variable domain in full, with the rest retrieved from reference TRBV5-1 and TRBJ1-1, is KAGVTQTPRYLIKTRGQQVTLSCSPISGHRSVSWYQQTPGQGLQFLFEYFSETQRNKGNFPGRFSGRQFSNSRSEMNVSTLELGDSALYLCASSSRDTDEAFFGQGTRLTVV.

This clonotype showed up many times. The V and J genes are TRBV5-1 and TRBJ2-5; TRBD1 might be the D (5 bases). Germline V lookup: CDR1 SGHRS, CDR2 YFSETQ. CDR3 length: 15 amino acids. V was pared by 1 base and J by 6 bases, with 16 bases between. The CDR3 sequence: CASSLMTTGGQTQYF. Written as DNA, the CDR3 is TGCGCCAGCAGCTTGATGACCACAGGCGGACAGACCCAGTACTTC. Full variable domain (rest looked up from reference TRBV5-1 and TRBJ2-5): KAGVTQTPRYLIKTRGQQVTLSCSPISGHRSVSWYQQTPGQGLQFLFEYFSETQRNKGNFPGRFSGRQFSNSRSEMNVSTLELGDSALYLCASSLMTTGGQTQYFGPGTRLLVL.

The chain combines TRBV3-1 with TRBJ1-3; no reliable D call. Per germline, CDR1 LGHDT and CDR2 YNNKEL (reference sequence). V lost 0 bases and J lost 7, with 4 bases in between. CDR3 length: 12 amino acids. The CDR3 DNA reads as TGTGCCAGCAGCCAAGAGGAGAACACCATATATTTT. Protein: CASSQEENTIYF.

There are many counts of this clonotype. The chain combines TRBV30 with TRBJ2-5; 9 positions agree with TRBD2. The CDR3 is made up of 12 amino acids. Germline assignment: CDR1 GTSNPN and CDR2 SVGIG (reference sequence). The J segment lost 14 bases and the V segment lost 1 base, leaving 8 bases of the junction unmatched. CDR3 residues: CAWSAGTSRLYF. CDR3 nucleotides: TGTGCCTGGAGTGCCGGGACTAGCAGGCTTTACTTC.

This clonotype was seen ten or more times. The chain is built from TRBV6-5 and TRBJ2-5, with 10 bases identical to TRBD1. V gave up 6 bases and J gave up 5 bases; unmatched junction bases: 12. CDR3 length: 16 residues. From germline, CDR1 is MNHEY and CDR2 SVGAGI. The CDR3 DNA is TGTGCCAGCAGCTTTCTCCTGACAGGGGGCGAGGAGACCCAGTACTTC. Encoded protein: CASSFLLTGGEETQYF.

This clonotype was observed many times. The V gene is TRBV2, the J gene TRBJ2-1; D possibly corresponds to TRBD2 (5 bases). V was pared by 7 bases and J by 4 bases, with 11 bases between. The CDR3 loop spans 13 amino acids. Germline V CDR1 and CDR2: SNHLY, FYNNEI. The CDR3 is CASNQDSYNEQFF. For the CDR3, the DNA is TGTGCCAGCAATCAGGACTCTTACAATGAGCAGTTCTTC.

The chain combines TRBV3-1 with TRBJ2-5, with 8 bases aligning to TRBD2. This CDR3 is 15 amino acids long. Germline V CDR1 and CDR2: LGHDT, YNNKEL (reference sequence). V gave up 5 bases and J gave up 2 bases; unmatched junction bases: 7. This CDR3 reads CASSAREGLQETQYF. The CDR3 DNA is TGTGCCAGCAGCGCACGGGAGGGCCTTCAAGAGACCCAGTACTTC.

CDR3 DNA sequence: TGCAGTGCAGATCCGGGACCTTCCTACGAGCAGTACTTC. Protein product: CSADPGPSYEQYF. This chain links TRBV20-1 with TRBJ2-7; D tentatively reads TRBD1 or TRBD2 (5 bases each). CDR3 length equals 13 residues. The ends were cut back, 6 bases at V and 1 base at J, with 13 bases in the middle. Germline CDR1 and CDR2: DFQATT and SNEGSKA (reference sequence).

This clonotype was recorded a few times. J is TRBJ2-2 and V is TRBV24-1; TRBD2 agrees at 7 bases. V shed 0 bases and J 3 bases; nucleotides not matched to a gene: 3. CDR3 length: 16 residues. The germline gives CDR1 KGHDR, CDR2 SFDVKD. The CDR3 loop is CATSDLGRADTGELFF. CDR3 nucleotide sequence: TGTGCCACCAGTGATTTGGGGAGGGCGGACACCGGGGAGCTGTTTTTT.

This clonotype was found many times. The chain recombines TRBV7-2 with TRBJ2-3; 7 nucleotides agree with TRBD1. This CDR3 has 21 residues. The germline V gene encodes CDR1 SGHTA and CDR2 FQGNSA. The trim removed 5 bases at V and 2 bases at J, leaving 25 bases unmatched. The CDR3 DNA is TGTGCCAGCAGCCTTAGTGCCCTCTTCGACAGGGCACCGAGCCCCACAGATACGCAGTATTTT. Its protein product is CASSLSALFDRAPSPTDTQYF.

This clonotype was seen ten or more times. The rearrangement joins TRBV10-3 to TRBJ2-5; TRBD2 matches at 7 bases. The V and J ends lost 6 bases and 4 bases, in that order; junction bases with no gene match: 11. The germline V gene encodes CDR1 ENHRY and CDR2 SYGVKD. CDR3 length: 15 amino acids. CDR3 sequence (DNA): TGTGCCATCAGCCCGGGAGGATCGGCCGTAGAGACCCAGTACTTC. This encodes CAISPGGSAVETQYF.

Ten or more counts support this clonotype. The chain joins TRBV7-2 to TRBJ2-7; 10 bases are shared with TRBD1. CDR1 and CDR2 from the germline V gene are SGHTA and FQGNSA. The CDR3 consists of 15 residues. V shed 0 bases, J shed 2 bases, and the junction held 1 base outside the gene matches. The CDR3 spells CASSLAGTGAYEQYF. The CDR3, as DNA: TGTGCCAGCAGCTTAGCGGGGACAGGGGCCTACGAGCAGTACTTC.

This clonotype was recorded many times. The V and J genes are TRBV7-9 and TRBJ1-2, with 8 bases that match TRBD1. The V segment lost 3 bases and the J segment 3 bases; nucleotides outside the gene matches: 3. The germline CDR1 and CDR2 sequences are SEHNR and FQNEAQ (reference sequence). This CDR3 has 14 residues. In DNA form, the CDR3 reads TGTGCCAGCAGCTTGCCGGACAGGGACTATGGCTACACCTTC. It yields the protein CASSLPDRDYGYTF. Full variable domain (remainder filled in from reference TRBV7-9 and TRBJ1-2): DTGVSQNPRHKITKRGQNVTFRCDPISEHNRLYWYRQTLGQGPEFLTYFQNEAQLEKSRLLSDRFSAERPKGSFSTLEIQRTEQGDSAMYLCASSLPDRDYGYTFGSGTRLTVV.

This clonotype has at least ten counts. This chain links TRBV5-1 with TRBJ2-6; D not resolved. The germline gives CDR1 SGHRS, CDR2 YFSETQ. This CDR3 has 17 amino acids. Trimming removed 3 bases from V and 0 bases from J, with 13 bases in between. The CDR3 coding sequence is TGCGCCAGCAGCTCGACCGGGTCCAGCTCTGGGGCCAACGTCCTGACTTTC. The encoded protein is CASSSTGSSSGANVLTF.

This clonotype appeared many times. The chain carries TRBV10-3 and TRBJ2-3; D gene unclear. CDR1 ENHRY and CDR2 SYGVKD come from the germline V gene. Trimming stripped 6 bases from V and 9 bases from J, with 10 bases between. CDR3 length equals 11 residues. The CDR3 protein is CAIRAGLTQYF. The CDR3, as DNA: TGTGCCATCAGGGCCGGGCTGACGCAGTATTTT.

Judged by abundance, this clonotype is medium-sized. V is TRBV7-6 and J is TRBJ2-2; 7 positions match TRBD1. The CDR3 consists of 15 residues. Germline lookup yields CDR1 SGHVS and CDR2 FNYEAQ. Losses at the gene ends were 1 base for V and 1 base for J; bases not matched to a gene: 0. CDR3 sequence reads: CASSLGQGNTGELFF. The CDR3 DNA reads TGTGCCAGCAGCTTAGGACAGGGGAACACCGGGGAGCTGTTTTTT.

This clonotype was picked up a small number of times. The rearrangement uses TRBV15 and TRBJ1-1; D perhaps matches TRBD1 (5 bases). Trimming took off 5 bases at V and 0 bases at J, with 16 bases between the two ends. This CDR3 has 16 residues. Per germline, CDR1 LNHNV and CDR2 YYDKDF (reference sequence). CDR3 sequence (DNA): TGTGCCACCAGCTCACGGAGGGGCCCCGTGAACACTGAAGCTTTCTTT. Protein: CATSSRRGPVNTEAFF.

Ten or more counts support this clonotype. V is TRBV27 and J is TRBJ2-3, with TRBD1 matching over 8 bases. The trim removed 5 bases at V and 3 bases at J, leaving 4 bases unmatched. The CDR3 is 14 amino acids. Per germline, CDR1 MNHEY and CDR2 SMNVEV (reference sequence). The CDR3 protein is CASSPGQGTDTQYF. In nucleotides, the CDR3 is TGTGCCAGCAGTCCTGGACAGGGAACAGATACGCAGTATTTT.

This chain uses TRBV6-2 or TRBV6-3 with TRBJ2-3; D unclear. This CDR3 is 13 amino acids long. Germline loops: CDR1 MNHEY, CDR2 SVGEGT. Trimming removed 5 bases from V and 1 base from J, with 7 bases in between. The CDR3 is CASSAPGTDTQYF. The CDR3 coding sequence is TGTGCCAGCAGTGCCCCGGGCACAGATACGCAGTATTTT.

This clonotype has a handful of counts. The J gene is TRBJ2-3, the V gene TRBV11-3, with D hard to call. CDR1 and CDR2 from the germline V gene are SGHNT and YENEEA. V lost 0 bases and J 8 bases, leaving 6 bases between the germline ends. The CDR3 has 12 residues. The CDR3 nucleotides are TGTGCCAGCAGCTTAGATGAAGGTACGCAGTATTTT. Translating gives CASSLDEGTQYF.

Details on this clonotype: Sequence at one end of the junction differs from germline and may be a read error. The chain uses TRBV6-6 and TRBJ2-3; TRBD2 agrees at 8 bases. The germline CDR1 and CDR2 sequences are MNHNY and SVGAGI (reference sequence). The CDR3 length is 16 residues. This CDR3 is CASSYSPGGPSDTRYF. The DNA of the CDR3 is TGTGCCAGCAGTTACTCACCGGGGGGGCCATCAGATACGCGGTATTTT.

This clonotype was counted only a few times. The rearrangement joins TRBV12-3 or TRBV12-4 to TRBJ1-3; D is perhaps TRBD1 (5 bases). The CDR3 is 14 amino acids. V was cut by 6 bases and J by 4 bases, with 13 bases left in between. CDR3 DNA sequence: TGTGCCAGCAGCAAGACGCGGACAGGAAACACCATATATTTT. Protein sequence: CASSKTRTGNTIYF.

The CDR3 DNA reads TGCAGTGCACAGCGAGGGACGGTGAACACTGAAGCTTTCTTT. This codes for CSAQRGTVNTEAFF. V and J are TRBV20-1 and TRBJ1-1; tentatively, D is TRBD1 (5 bases). V was cut by 6 bases and J by 0 bases, with 14 bases left in between. This CDR3 is 14 amino acids long. The germline V gene encodes CDR1 DFQATT and CDR2 SNEGSKA (reference sequence).

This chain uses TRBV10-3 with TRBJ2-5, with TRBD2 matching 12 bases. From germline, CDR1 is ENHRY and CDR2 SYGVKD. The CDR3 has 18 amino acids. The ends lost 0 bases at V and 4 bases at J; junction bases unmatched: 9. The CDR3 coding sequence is TGTGCCATCAGTGAGTCGAGTCTAGCGGGGGGGCCTCGAGAGACCCAGTACTTC. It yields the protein CAISESSLAGGPRETQYF.

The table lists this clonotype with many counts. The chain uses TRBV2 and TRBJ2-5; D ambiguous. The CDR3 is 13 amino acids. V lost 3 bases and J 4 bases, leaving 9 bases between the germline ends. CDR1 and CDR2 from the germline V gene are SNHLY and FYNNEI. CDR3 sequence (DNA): TGTGCCAGCAGTGACAGTGGGCGAGAGACCCAGTACTTC. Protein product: CASSDSGRETQYF.

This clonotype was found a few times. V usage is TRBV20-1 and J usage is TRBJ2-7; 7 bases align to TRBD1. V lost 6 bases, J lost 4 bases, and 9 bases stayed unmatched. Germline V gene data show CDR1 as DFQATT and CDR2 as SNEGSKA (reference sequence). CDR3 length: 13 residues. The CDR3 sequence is CSARQGEAYEQYF. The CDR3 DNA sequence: TGCAGTGCCCGACAGGGTGAAGCGTACGAGCAGTACTTC.

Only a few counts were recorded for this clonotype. The CDR3 DNA reads as TGCGCCAGCAGCTGGATCCAGGGAGAAACTGAAGCTTTCTTT. Its protein product is CASSWIQGETEAFF. J is TRBJ1-1 and V is TRBV5-1; tentative D call: TRBD1 (5 bases). V was clipped by 3 bases and J by 5 bases, with 14 bases between them. Germline CDR1 SGHRS, CDR2 YFSETQ. The CDR3 loop spans 14 amino acids. Full variable domain (outside the CDR3, taken from reference TRBV5-1 and TRBJ1-1): KAGVTQTPRYLIKTRGQQVTLSCSPISGHRSVSWYQQTPGQGLQFLFEYFSETQRNKGNFPGRFSGRQFSNSRSEMNVSTLELGDSALYLCASSWIQGETEAFFGQGTRLTVV.